Following are 14 T cell receptor beta chains from one sample sequenced in a study of blood T cell repertoires in COVID-19. The protocol was immunoSEQ multiplex PCR, while the TCRdb copy is restricted to in-frame clones and leaves out a portion. This sample has about 48,000 clones, with about nine tenths found just once. Material: peripheral blood. These receptors all stem from an elderly woman with COVID-19, enrolled during active disease.

This clone has a single count. The chain uses TRBV28 and TRBJ2-1, with 7 positions matching TRBD2. CDR3 length: 16 amino acids. The V segment lost 5 bases and the J segment 9 bases; nucleotides outside the gene matches: 16. Germline CDR1 reads MDHEN; CDR2 reads SYDVKM. CDR3 protein: CASSITGTTISREQFF. The CDR3 DNA reads TGTGCCAGCAGTATAACCGGGACTACGATATCCCGTGAGCAGTTCTTC.

The rearrangement joins TRBV9 to TRBJ2-3; 7 bases map to TRBD2. CDR3 length: 15 residues. CDR1 and CDR2 from the germline V gene are SGDLS and YYNGEE. Trimming at V came to 4 bases and at J to 2 bases, leaving 7 bases not matched to a gene. In DNA, the CDR3 is TGTGCCAGCAGCCTGAGGGACTATCACACAGATACGCAGTATTTT. As protein: CASSLRDYHTDTQYF.

The gene calls are TRBV28 and TRBJ1-2, with TRBD1 matching 7 bases. The length of the CDR3 is 13 residues. Trimming cost V 5 bases and J 3 bases; bases outside gene matches: 3. Looked up from germline, CDR1 is MDHEN and CDR2 is SYDVKM. The CDR3, as DNA: TGTGCCAGCAGTGTGACAGGGTACTATGGCTACACCTTC. Translation: CASSVTGYYGYTF.

The gene calls are TRBV6-6 and TRBJ1-4; D is unresolved. CDR1 is MNHNY, CDR2 SVGAGI, per germline (reference sequence). The CDR3 loop spans 13 amino acids. The V end lost 7 bases, the J end lost 5 bases, and 11 bases lay between the germline ends. CDR3 sequence reads: CASTPGFNEKLFF. The DNA of the CDR3 is TGTGCCAGCACCCCGGGATTCAATGAAAAACTGTTTTTT.

A single count supports this clone. V usage is TRBV27 and J usage is TRBJ1-3, with TRBD1 matching 9 bases. Germline values: CDR1 MNHEY, CDR2 SMNVEV (reference sequence). Trimming removed 4 bases from V and 7 bases from J; junction bases left unmatched: 5. The CDR3 is 14 amino acids. The CDR3 sequence is CASSYRQGGNTIYF. The CDR3 bases are TGTGCCAGCAGTTACCGACAGGGGGGTAACACCATATATTTT.

The rearrangement joins TRBV6-5 to TRBJ1-1, with D possibly being TRBD1 (5 bases). Germline loops: CDR1 MNHEY, CDR2 SVGAGI. The CDR3 is 13 residues long. Between the trimmed V and J ends, which lost 6 bases and 2 bases, there was a span of 10 bases. The CDR3 bases are TGTGCCAGCAGAGTCACAGGTAACACTGAAGCTTTCTTT. It translates to CASRVTGNTEAFF.

V gene TRBV5-1 combines with J gene TRBJ1-6; weak D call: TRBD1 (5 bases). The germline gives CDR1 SGHRS, CDR2 YFSETQ. This CDR3 spans 14 amino acids. Trimming removed 2 bases at V and 7 bases at J, with 10 bases between. The CDR3 DNA sequence: TGCGCCAGCAGCTTCCAGGGTGAAAATTCACCCCTCCACTTT. This translates into CASSFQGENSPLHF.

This clone was counted once. The V and J genes are TRBV5-1 and TRBJ2-1; 7 bases map to TRBD2. The CDR3 covers 16 residues. Per the germline V gene, CDR1 is SGHRS and CDR2 is YFSETQ. J lost 5 bases, V lost 4 bases, and 12 bases had no gene match. The CDR3 region has the DNA TGCGCCAGCAGCCCGGCCACTAGCGTCATAAACAATGAGCAGTTCTTC. Its translation is CASSPATSVINNEQFF.

V usage is TRBV19 and J usage is TRBJ1-1; 9 nucleotides match TRBD1. Germline V CDR1 and CDR2: LNHDA, SQIVND (reference sequence). Germline trimming cut 8 bases from V and 5 bases from J; bases unmatched to any gene: 6. This CDR3 comprises 13 residues. This CDR3 is CASQDRGLTEAFF. The CDR3 coding sequence is TGTGCCAGTCAAGACAGGGGGTTAACTGAAGCTTTCTTT.

The CDR3 here is CASSAQEGIEQYF. The CDR3 nucleotides read TGTGCCAGCTCAGCTCAGGAGGGGATCGAGCAGTACTTC. This sequence joins TRBV18 and TRBJ2-7; D might be TRBD2 (6 bases). This CDR3 comprises 13 residues. V gave up 5 bases and J gave up 6 bases, with 14 bases separating them. Germline V lookup: CDR1 KGHSH, CDR2 LQKENI.

This chain links TRBV5-1 with TRBJ1-1; TRBD1 matches 8 bases. Losses at the gene ends were 4 bases for V and 4 bases for J; bases not matched to a gene: 9. Germline loops: CDR1 SGHRS, CDR2 YFSETQ. The CDR3 is made up of 15 amino acids. The CDR3, as DNA: TGCGCCAGCAGCAAGACAGGGGATTTGACCACTGAAGCTTTCTTT. This gives the protein CASSKTGDLTTEAFF.

This sequence joins TRBV3-1 (or the pseudogene TRBV3-2) and TRBJ2-5, with 10 bases aligning to TRBD2. This CDR3 is 16 amino acids long. Germline V gene data show CDR1 as LGHDT and CDR2 as YNNKEL (reference sequence). Losses at the gene ends were 4 bases for V and 2 bases for J; bases not matched to a gene: 7. Written as DNA, the CDR3 is TGTGCCAGCAGCCTTCGTCCTAGCGGGGGACAAGAGACCCAGTACTTC. This encodes CASSLRPSGGQETQYF.

This chain joins TRBV30 and TRBJ2-3, with no clear D. The CDR3 covers 11 residues. CDR1 and CDR2 from the germline V gene are GTSNPN and SVGIG (reference sequence). Trimming pared 2 bases from V and 2 bases from J, leaving 2 bases between. The chain's CDR3 is CAWSYTDTQYF. The CDR3 coding sequence is TGTGCCTGGAGTTACACAGATACGCAGTATTTT.

This chain joins TRBV7-6 and TRBJ1-1, with TRBD1 matching over 11 bases. The V gene's germline CDR1 is SGHVS and CDR2 FNYEAQ. CDR3 length: 18 residues. Losses at the gene ends were 4 bases for V and 4 bases for J; bases not matched to a gene: 14. This CDR3 reads CASSSQGTGGYRGTEAFF. The CDR3 coding sequence is TGTGCCAGCAGCTCCCAGGGGACAGGGGGTTATAGGGGCACTGAAGCTTTCTTT. Drawing the rest from reference TRBV7-6 and TRBJ1-1, the complete variable domain is GAGVSQSPRYKVTKRGQDVALRCDPISGHVSLYWYRQALGQGPEFLTYFNYEAQQDKSGLPNDRFSAERPEGSISTLTIQRTEQRDSAMYRCASSSQGTGGYRGTEAFFGQGTRLTVV.